Sequencing of this TCR beta chain was carried out in a study of regulatory T cells in long-lasting Graves disease. Building of the TCR beta libraries involved iRepertoire HTBI primers and Arm-PCR of CDR3 regions. TCRdb re-called the multiplex PCR reads through MiXCR, storing one row per CDR3 protein. The repertoire holds about 620,000 distinct CDR3 sequences, with around 15% as singletons. Trimming removed 0 bases from V and 7 bases from J, with 13 bases in between. CDR3 length: 14 residues. Germline V lookup: CDR1 SGHKS, CDR2 YYEKEE (reference sequence). Noted time point: newly diagnosed GD, antithyroid drugs for less than 3 months. After RNA was extracted from PBMCs, the TCR library was made from it. These data also formed part of another study, on T cells in Graves' hyperthyroidism and ophthalmopathy.

The chain uses TRBV5-5 and TRBJ1-1, with D tentatively TRBD1 (5 bases). The sequencing here drew on peripheral blood mononuclear cells (PBMCs), taken at new diagnosis, from a patient treated with antithyroid drugs. This TCR was sampled from a woman aged 25-40 years with Graves disease. The CDR3 spells CASSLVEGIGEAFF. The CDR3 coding sequence is TGTGCCAGCAGCTTGGTGGAGGGGATAGGTGAAGCTTTCTTT.